The clone carrying this T cell receptor beta chain occurred once. The trim removed 4 bases at V and 5 bases at J, leaving 8 bases unmatched. CDR1 and CDR2 (germline): SGDLS, YYNGEE. The CDR3 consists of 16 residues. The data derive from a study of naive CD8 T cells in extremely preterm neonates. Libraries were prepared by immunoSEQ multiplex PCR; TCRdb keeps only in-frame clonotypes and omits some of them. The sample shows roughly 5,300 clones, approximately 97% of them seen only once. The chain employs TRBV9 and TRBJ2-3; 12 bases align to TRBD2. The material sequenced was naive CD8+ T cells from blood. The TCR comes from a human donor in good health. CDR3 residues: CASSPRTSGARDTQYF. The CDR3 DNA reads as TGTGCCAGCAGCCCACGGACTAGCGGGGCGAGAGATACGCAGTATTTT.